This TCR beta chain was sequenced in a study of Graves' ophthalmopathy and Graves' hyperthyroidism. This clonotype appeared many times. Its antigen remains unidentified. The study's findings and limits: Distinction of ophthalmopathy from stable hyperthyroidism by a 13-signature model reached over 85% sensitivity and 70% to 83% specificity.

Amplification of the TCR beta CDR3 regions used RNA transcripts (as template). First-round RT-PCR used HTBI primers; second-round multiplex PCR followed. TCRdb re-derived calls from the multiplex PCR reads in MiXCR, one entry per CDR3 protein. Of about 380,000 distinct CDR3 sequences in the sample, 15% were seen once. Sequenced material: peripheral blood. This clonotype was sampled from a woman between 18 and 29 years old with stable Graves' hyperthyroidism.

CDR3 protein: CASSYELQNTEAFF. In DNA, the CDR3 is TGTGCCAGCAGCTACGAGTTACAGAACACTGAAGCTTTCTTT. The V gene is TRBV28, the J gene TRBJ1-1; D is unclear. The germline gives CDR1 MDHEN, CDR2 SYDVKM. The CDR3 sequence is 14 residues long. With 6 bases removed from V and 1 base from J, the gap between germline ends came to 12 bases.